This TCR beta chain was recovered during a study of shared clonotypes between healthy human individuals. Naivety among CD8 cells was defined by CD45RO negativity and positive CCR7 selection, thereby excluding terminally differentiated effector memory CD45RA+ cells. Samples underwent the assay at deep level. Clones were sequenced by immunoSEQ multiplex PCR, and TCRdb holds only the in-frame ones, with some missing. The table shows roughly 1,800,000 clones, with about 95% occurring only once. Per germline, CDR1 SGDLS and CDR2 YYNGEE. V dropped 5 bases and J dropped 0; count of bases not matched to a gene: 7. The CDR3 covers 15 residues. In regard to this clone: Its target is unknown.

Findings of the study overall: Sharing across four donors was highest in naive CD4 (around 5%) and lowest in memory CD8 (around 0.4%).

The specimen was naive CD8+ T cells sorted from blood. This clonotype was sampled from a young man in good health. This chain links TRBV9 with TRBJ2-7, with 8 bases that match TRBD2. The CDR3 DNA is TGTGCCAGCAGTCCAAGCGGGAGTGCCTCCTACGAGCAGTACTTC. It codes for CASSPSGSASYEQYF.